Described below is a single T cell receptor beta chain sequence and its context. The antigen it binds to is not known. Base qualities were left out, and no much larger clone turns up one base away. The cohort comprised fewer than 750 healthy bone marrow donors. All cohort members were sampled while nominally healthy, although unrecorded immune exposures were likely present. The donor tested CMV seronegative, placing the donor among the 350 to 400 seronegative members of the cohort. A peripheral blood sample was collected from each donor, and TCR beta sequencing was performed on peripheral blood mononuclear cells. The Qiagen DNeasy Blood Extraction Kit was used to extract genomic DNA from the blood cell samples. The library was obtained by the immunoSEQ multiplex PCR assay. A mixture of 60 forward primers for TCR Vbeta segments and 13 reverse primers for TCR Jbeta segments was used in the multiplex PCR. A multiplex PCR assay on genomic DNA amplified the CDR3 region of rearranged TCR beta genes. The amplified TCR beta libraries were sequenced on the Illumina HiSeq System as 87-base-pair reads. In the paper's pipeline: In a later analysis, about 80 million unique TCR beta chains were counted across the approximately 620 repertoires, and roughly 11 million of these chains were shared by at least two donors. To remove PCR and sequencing errors, raw reads were error-corrected and collapsed into unique sequences using a nearest-neighbor algorithm that merged closely related sequences. V, D and J gene segments were assigned by aligning CDR3 sequences to IMGT reference sequences. For a sequence to be retained, a match of at least six nucleotides to both a V gene segment and a J gene segment was required. A rearrangement was called productive if the CDR3 had no stop codons and remained in frame with V and J, and every other rearrangement was called non-productive. CDR3 was defined by IMGT convention, running from the second conserved V-encoded cysteine to the conserved J-encoded phenylalanine. Sequences without an unambiguous match to a single V gene segment were excluded from the earlier analysis of 587 of the donors. In an earlier analysis of around 600 of the donors, V segments were called functional above 56.7% productive rearrangements and were called segregating when the between-donor standard deviation exceeded 5%. A statistical classification framework was built to diagnose cytomegalovirus status from the catalog of TCR beta chain sequences. In a later analysis, V and J genes were assigned by comparing TCR nucleotide sequences against IMGT/GENE-DB human TR gene sequences. Using the TCRdist pipeline, a later analysis assigned CDR3 sequences along with most-parsimonious VDJ recombination scenarios. In a later analysis, each TCR beta chain was defined by its CDR3 amino acid sequence together with its V-gene family, and reads without a unique V-gene family were excluded. To address suspected cross-contamination and a sequencing artifact, a later analysis removed around 600 highly shared, low-generation-probability nucleotide sequences. In a later analysis, a clonal expansion index was calculated for each public chain from normalized within-repertoire ranks of inferred template counts. In a later analysis, generation probabilities were computed using a VDJ recombination model fitted to out-of-frame rearrangements, and the results were checked against IGoR. In a later analysis, hypergeometric tests were used to score TCR-TCR, TCR-HLA and TCR-CMV co-occurrence, with a repertoire-size bias correction applied to TCR pairs. To estimate false discovery rates, a later analysis permuted the HLA or CMV assignments 20 times. A later analysis grouped co-occurring TCRs with DBSCAN, adding TCRdist sequence similarity when clustering within HLA-allele-positive subsets. For co-occurrence clustering, repertoires with fewer than 30,000 or more than 120,000 public chains were excluded, along with 5 or 6 repertoires with anomalous nucleotide sharing. What TCRdb holds here is the immuneACCESS table cut down to in-frame rearrangements. Part of the clones is not present; checked against another copy, under half of the missing clones reflect an unresolved V gene, and the others are unexplained. V and J calls and clone size are those listed in that table; D and trimming were worked out from the DNA. This sample has about 160,000 clones in its table, and more than 65% of those were observed once. The ten most abundant clones make up 1.3% of the sample.

The data stem from a study of cytomegalovirus exposure and HLA in healthy donors (dated by TCRdb to about 2017). In terms of the full investigation: An earlier analysis of 587 of the donors reported approximately 280 Gb of sequence data and around 100 million unique TCR beta sequences obtained from 150 million to 200 million T cells. High-throughput TCR immunosequencing, statistical association of individual TCRs with disease status, and machine learning were combined to predict cytomegalovirus infection status. The T cell repertoires of around 730 subjects were profiled by immunosequencing and related to cytomegalovirus serostatus. Donor age, sex, ethnicity and CMV serostatus were compiled alongside the repertoire data. A later analysis re-analyzed previously published TCR beta repertoires from 500 to 700 donors and added high-resolution HLA genotyping to study TCR occurrence patterns. An early release that covered fewer than 750 HLA-typed donors contained about 300 gigabases of sequencing data and 65 million to 100 million unique TCR sequences. Both class I and class II loci were covered by HLA typing, at four-digit resolution. The study aimed to test whether cataloging public T cell receptors could reveal signatures of past pathogen exposure. On average, roughly 240,000 unique TCR beta nucleotide sequences were sequenced per donor among several hundred genotyped donors of the cohort, with roughly 18% of those sequences being non-productive. All discovery cohort repertoires had been generated on a single sequencing platform. A later genetic analysis took genome-wide SNP genotypes for about 55% of the 666 donors and used that subset as a discovery cohort. Rather than drawing on any new phenotypic data, the later analysis identified candidate immune exposures from TCR beta sequences and the way those sequences occurred across donors. Of the roughly 400 genotyped donors, 65% to 90% were placed in the genetic ancestry cluster associated with self-reported Caucasian donors. The number of donors typed differed by locus, with roughly 629-640 for A, B, C, DRB1 and DQB1, 522 for DQA1, approximately 570 for DPA1, and about 450 for DPB1. A handful of DR-DQ haplotypes were handled as single units for association and clustering because linkage in the cohort was strong. In an earlier analysis of roughly 580 of the donors, high-throughput TCR beta sequencing was used to judge whether each TCR beta V gene segment behaved as functional or pseudogenic. Along with the approximately 700-subject first cohort, a separate validation cohort of over 90 different subjects was used.

Paper-wide results and their limitations: A further reported finding was that TCR beta sequences accurately predicted the HLA-A and HLA-B alleles for most subjects in the first cohort. Across donors, most TCR sequences were observed very rarely, whereas some public TCRs were present in many individuals. In a later analysis, some 17,000 TCR beta sequences were associated with specific HLA alleles at a false discovery rate of 0.05. A cluster of highly shared sequence variants was judged likely to be a technical artifact of the sequencing pipeline. In vitro tests confirmed that a few of the cytomegalovirus-associated TCR beta chains recognize cytomegalovirus antigens. According to a later genetic analysis, donors in an Asian-associated ancestry cluster had fewer N-insertions in productive TCRs than the roughly 670-donor mean. In an earlier analysis of approximately 600 of the donors, most TCR beta V segments were observed in productive rearrangements about 87% or about 30% of the time, broadly matching IMGT annotations. HLA typing was unavailable for some donors at each locus, so association tests used only the typed subset. Immune exposure information for the cohort was limited to CMV serostatus. Linkage disequilibrium might explain the correlated functional status among segregating V segments, but an unknown experimental factor could not be excluded. According to the authors, the approach could potentially be generalized to other disease states and immunological phenotypes. In both the original and validation cohorts, the classifier was reported to diagnose cytomegalovirus status with high specificity and sensitivity. Because counts were too low, about 18 rarely observed V segments, including chromosome 9 orphons, were excluded from the earlier analysis of a few hundred of the donors. The study listed over 150 TCR beta chains as associated with cytomegalovirus. Several of the top co-occurrence clusters appeared to be linked to parvovirus B19, influenza, CMV and Epstein-Barr virus, according to a later analysis. Assigning TCR associations to individual alleles was difficult when HLA alleles, especially DR and DQ, strongly co-occurred. The presence/absence analyses assumed that sequencing depth was roughly uniform across donors, and that assumption may not be true. Most CMV-associated TCR beta chains appeared to be HLA-restricted in a later analysis, and the HLA associations seemed to be driven largely by CMV exposure. In this cohort, only TCR beta chains were sequenced, and detectable features were limited by the absence of alpha or paired-chain data. A later analysis found that TCR association rates varied across HLA loci, with DRB1 alleles showing the most associated TCRs and HLA-C alleles the fewest. In a later analysis, HLA-associated TCR beta chains were found to be more clonally expanded and to have lower generation probabilities than equally common non-associated chains. An association between a missense DCLRE1C variant and V-gene and J-gene trimming of TCR beta chains was found in a later genetic analysis and replicated in an independent cohort. The 87-base-pair reads could not distinguish some IMGT-functional V segments, including TRBV6-2 and TRBV6-3, so those segments were excluded.

Cut back by 4 bases and 1 base, the V and J ends lie 17 bases apart. The CDR3 has 16 amino acids, counting the end cysteine and phenylalanine. The entry retains the CDR3 DNA only, 48 bases that are in frame from base 1. For CDR1 and CDR2, the germline V gene (reference sequence) lists GTSNPN and SVGIG. What was sequenced was PBMCs. In this chain, TRBV30 is recombined with TRBJ1-5; a tentative D call is TRBD1 (5 bases match). The clonotype was recovered from a man aged 30-40 years in good health and CMV-seronegative. This receptor carries the CDR3 CAWNPGAGQSNQPQHF. The DNA reads as follows: TGTGCCTGGAACCCTGGGGCAGGGCAGAGCAATCAGCCCCAGCATTTT.